The clone carrying this T cell receptor beta chain was found many times. What it binds is unknown. Next came a second PCR, run for roughly 6 to 11 cycles, which used a sample-barcoded 5' primer along with a J-beta primer mix. TCRdb itself ran the 5' RACE reads through MiXCR, one entry per CDR3 protein. The table shows approximately 1,100,000 distinct CDR3 sequences, with under 55% occurring only once. These data belong to a study of blood T cells in healthy people across ages. General study results and limits: Strong correlation was found linking TCR beta diversity to naive T cell percentage.

The CDR3 is 15 amino acids. Trimming cost V 0 bases and J 3 bases; bases outside gene matches: 2. Germline V gene lookup returns CDR1 SGDLS and CDR2 YYNGEE. The source of this sequence is a woman aged 55-69 years in good health. The specimen sequenced was blood. The chain is built from TRBV9 and TRBJ2-1; TRBD2 matches 8 bases. CDR3 in amino acids: CASSVAAGDYNEQFF. The CDR3 DNA is TGTGCCAGCAGCGTAGCAGCGGGGGACTACAATGAGCAGTTCTTC. The full variable domain, in which reference TRBV9 and TRBJ2-1 provide the parts outside the CDR3, is DSGVTQTPKHLITATGQRVTLRCSPRSGDLSVYWYQQSLDQGLQFLIQYYNGEERAKGNILERFSAQQFPDLHSELNLSSLELGDSALYFCASSVAAGDYNEQFFGPGTRLTVL.